The 10 T cell receptor beta chains presented below share a single source sample, sequenced in a study of blood T cell repertoires in COVID-19. TCRdb's copy holds only in-frame clones and misses some; the assay was immunoSEQ multiplex PCR. The sample consists of about 140,000 clones, more than 75% of them appearing once. Specimen: peripheral blood. These receptor sequences come from a human donor in a cohort sampled during active COVID-19.

The chain couples TRBV7-3 to TRBJ1-3; possible D gene TRBD1, 6 bases. V dropped 2 bases and J dropped 4 bases, with 6 bases sitting between them. From germline, CDR1 is SGHTA and CDR2 FQGTGA. This CDR3 is 13 amino acids long. The CDR3 DNA reads TGTGCCAGCAGCTTAGGACAGGGAAACACCATATATTTT. This gives the protein CASSLGQGNTIYF.

The chain links TRBV7-7 to TRBJ2-3; no reliable D call. CDR3 length: 14 residues. V was pared by 5 bases and J by 0 bases, with 9 bases between. The V gene's germline CDR1 is SSHAT and CDR2 FNYEAQ (reference sequence). CDR3 residues: CASSPITSTDTQYF. The CDR3 DNA reads TGTGCCAGCAGCCCTATTACTAGCACAGATACGCAGTATTTT.

The V and J genes are TRBV4-1 and TRBJ2-1; 7 bases match TRBD2. The CDR3 sequence is 15 residues long. Trimming cost V 5 bases and J 9 bases; bases outside gene matches: 13. Germline CDR1 reads MGHRA; CDR2 reads YSYEKL. The CDR3 DNA is TGCGCCAGCAGCGGAACTAGCGAGCTAGGGGTTGAGCAGTTCTTC. It yields the protein CASSGTSELGVEQFF.

The rearrangement uses TRBV6-5 and TRBJ2-5, with D perhaps matching TRBD2 (5 bases). Germline V CDR1 and CDR2: MNHEY, SVGAGI. This CDR3 has 14 residues. Trimming stripped 7 bases from V and 1 base from J, with 13 bases between. The CDR3 region is CASIHGLVQETQYF. CDR3 DNA sequence: TGTGCCAGCATCCACGGACTCGTCCAAGAGACCCAGTACTTC.

This clone turned up a few times. The chain joins TRBV12-3 or TRBV12-4 to TRBJ1-1; D gene unclear. The CDR3 sequence is 12 residues long. The ends were cut back, 3 bases at V and 14 bases at J, with 16 bases in the middle. CDR3 in amino acids: CASSFGEDKRFF. In DNA form, the CDR3 reads TGTGCCAGCAGTTTCGGGGAAGACAAAAGATTCTTT.

Comments on this clone: One end of the junction is discordant with germline, which a read error may explain. The chain employs TRBV30 and TRBJ2-7, with D perhaps matching TRBD2 (7 bases). Germline V gives CDR1 GTSNPN, CDR2 SVGIG (reference sequence). The CDR3 loop spans 16 amino acids. CDR3 nucleotides: TGTGCCTGGAGTGTAAGGAAGGGGGGGGGCTCCCACGAGCAGTACTTC. Translating it yields CAWSVRKGGGSHEQYF.

The J gene is TRBJ1-2, the V gene TRBV28; 7 bases fit TRBD1. CDR3 length: 12 amino acids. With V trimmed by 9 bases and J by 7 bases, 8 bases remained unmatched. Germline lookup yields CDR1 MDHEN and CDR2 SYDVKM. The CDR3 loop is CASRQGGTGYTF. The DNA for the CDR3 is TGTGCCAGTCGACAGGGTGGGACTGGCTACACCTTC.

V gene TRBV18 combines with J gene TRBJ2-2; 7 bases map to TRBD1. Germline V gene data show CDR1 as KGHSH and CDR2 as LQKENI. With V trimmed by 2 bases and J by 0 bases, 0 bases remained unmatched. The CDR3 totals 15 residues. As DNA, the CDR3 is TGTGCCAGCTCACCAGGGACAGCGAACACCGGGGAGCTGTTTTTT. Its translation: CASSPGTANTGELFF.

This clone showed up just once. This CDR3 reads CASTVDGTGGTEAFF. The CDR3 coding sequence is TGTGCCAGCACGGTTGACGGGACAGGGGGTACTGAAGCTTTCTTT. The chain uses TRBV6-5 and TRBJ1-1, with 11 bases matching TRBD1. Germline values: CDR1 MNHEY, CDR2 SVGAGI. The CDR3 consists of 15 residues. The V segment lost 7 bases and the J segment 5 bases; nucleotides outside the gene matches: 9.

The chain has TRBV9 and TRBJ1-5, with TRBD1 matching 12 bases. Looked up from germline, CDR1 is SGDLS and CDR2 is YYNGEE. Trimming took 10 bases from V and 7 from J; bases not matched to a gene: 6. CDR3 length equals 13 residues. Written as DNA, the CDR3 is TGTGCCCCCTACGGGACAGGGGGCCAGCCCCAGCATTTT. Translation: CAPYGTGGQPQHF. Complete variable domain (other parts from reference TRBV9 and TRBJ1-5): DSGVTQTPKHLITATGQRVTLRCSPRSGDLSVYWYQQSLDQGLQFLIQYYNGEERAKGNILERFSAQQFPDLHSELNLSSLELGDSALYFCAPYGTGGQPQHFGDGTRLSIL.